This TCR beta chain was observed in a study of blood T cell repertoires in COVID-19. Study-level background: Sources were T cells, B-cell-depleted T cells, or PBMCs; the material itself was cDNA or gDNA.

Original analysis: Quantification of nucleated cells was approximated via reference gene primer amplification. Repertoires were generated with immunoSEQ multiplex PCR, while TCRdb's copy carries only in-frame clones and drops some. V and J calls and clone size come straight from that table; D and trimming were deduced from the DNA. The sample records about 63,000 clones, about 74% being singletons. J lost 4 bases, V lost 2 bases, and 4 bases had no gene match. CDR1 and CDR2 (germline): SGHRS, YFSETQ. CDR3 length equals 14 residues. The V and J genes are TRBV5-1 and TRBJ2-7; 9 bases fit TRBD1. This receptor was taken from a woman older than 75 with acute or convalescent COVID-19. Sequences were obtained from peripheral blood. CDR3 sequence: CASSFGGQGYEQYF. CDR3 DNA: TGCGCCAGCAGCTTTGGGGGACAGGGTTACGAGCAGTACTTC.